This TCR beta chain appears in the sequencing data of a study of shared clonotypes between healthy human individuals. Whole-study context: Aged between 18 and 49, the donors were a couple of women and three men. Findings and limits, study-wide: Clonotypes not shared had lower generation probabilities than those common to all four donors.

Methods used by the authors: There were no quality scores in the junction-only immunoSEQ sequences, so filtering differed. Clones were read by immunoSEQ multiplex PCR, and TCRdb kept only the in-frame ones, dropping some. V and J calls and clone size are as listed in that table; D and trimming were resolved from the DNA. The repertoire holds over a million clones, with about 98.5% as singletons. Germline CDR1 reads MNHNY; CDR2 reads SVGAGI (reference sequence). The CDR3 length is 13 residues. The V end was cut by 7 bases, the J end by 7 bases, with 14 bases between. Remarks on this clone: Its specificity is unknown.

Sequencing was done on a sample of naive CD4+ T cells sorted from blood. Documented subset: CD45RA+ positively selected. The J gene is TRBJ2-1, the V gene TRBV6-6; D not certain. The clonotype comes from a man aged 30-40 years in good health. The CDR3 is CASTPSPLNEQFF. The CDR3 nucleotides are TGTGCCAGCACTCCAAGTCCCCTAAATGAGCAGTTCTTC.